This TCR beta chain came from a study of cytomegalovirus exposure and HLA in healthy donors. Vbeta (60) and Jbeta (13) primers were used in the PCR. Some clones are missing from TCRdb's copy, which holds only in-frame ones; the method was immunoSEQ multiplex PCR. The repertoire includes 150,000 to 200,000 clones, roughly 85% of them detected once, and approximately 0.89% sits in the top ten. Germline CDR1 and CDR2: MNHNS and SASEGT. The CDR3 covers 17 residues. J lost 4 bases, V lost 0 bases, and 8 bases had no gene match. This TCR was sampled from a woman aged 45-60 years in good health and CMV-seropositive. Sequencing was performed on PBMCs. V and J are TRBV6-1 and TRBJ2-2; 7 bases fit TRBD1. The CDR3: CASSEAPTGSGTGELFF. The CDR3 DNA reads TGTGCCAGCAGTGAAGCGCCGACAGGGAGTGGCACCGGGGAGCTGTTTTTT.